This paragraph reports one TCR beta chain. Its antigen is as yet unknown. The data were obtained in a study of cytomegalovirus exposure and HLA in healthy donors. Study results and caveats: A later analysis revealed that TCR association rates differed between HLA loci, peaking at DRB1 and bottoming out at HLA-C. Highly shared variants forming one cluster were likely a sequencing artifact.

Looked up from germline, CDR1 is MNHEY and CDR2 is SVGAGI. Unmatched junction bases numbered 8, after V lost 5 bases and J lost 8 bases. This CDR3 spans 13 amino acids. 60 Vbeta and 13 Jbeta primers were used in PCR. Generated by immunoSEQ multiplex PCR, the TCRdb table keeps only in-frame clones and is missing some. Of over 150,000 clones in the sample, roughly three quarters were seen once. The V gene is TRBV6-5, the J gene TRBJ1-2, with 7 bases identical to TRBD1. The receptor was derived from a man aged 30 to 45 in good health and CMV-seropositive. Sequencing was done on a sample of PBMCs. This CDR3 is CASSGGTALGYTF. Here the CDR3 DNA reads TGTGCCAGCAGTGGCGGGACAGCATTAGGCTACACCTTC.